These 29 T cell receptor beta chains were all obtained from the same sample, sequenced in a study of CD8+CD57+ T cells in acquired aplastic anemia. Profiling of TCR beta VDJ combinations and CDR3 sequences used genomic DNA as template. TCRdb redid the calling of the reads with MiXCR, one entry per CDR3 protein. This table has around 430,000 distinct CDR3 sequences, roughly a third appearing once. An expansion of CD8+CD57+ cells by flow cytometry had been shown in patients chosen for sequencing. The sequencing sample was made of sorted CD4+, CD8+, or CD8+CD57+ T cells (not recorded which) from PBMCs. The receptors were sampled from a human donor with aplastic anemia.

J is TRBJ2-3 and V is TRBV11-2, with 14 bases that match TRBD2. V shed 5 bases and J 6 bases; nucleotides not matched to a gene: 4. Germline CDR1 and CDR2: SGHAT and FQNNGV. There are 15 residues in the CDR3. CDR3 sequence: CASSERLAGGDTQYF. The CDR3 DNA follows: TGTGCCAGCAGCGAAAGACTAGCGGGGGGGGATACGCAGTATTTT.

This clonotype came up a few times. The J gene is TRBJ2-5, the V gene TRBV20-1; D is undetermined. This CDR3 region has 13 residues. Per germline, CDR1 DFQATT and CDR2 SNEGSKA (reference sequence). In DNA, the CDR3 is TGCAGCGGGTTAGAGCGCCTCCGGGAGACCCAGTACTTC. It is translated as CSGLERLRETQYF.

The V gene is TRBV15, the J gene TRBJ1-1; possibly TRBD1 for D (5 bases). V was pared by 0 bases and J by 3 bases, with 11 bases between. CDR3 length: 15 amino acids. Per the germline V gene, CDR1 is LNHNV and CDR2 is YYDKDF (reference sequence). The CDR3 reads CATSREGVGYTEAFF. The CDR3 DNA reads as TGTGCCACCAGCAGAGAGGGGGTTGGGTACACTGAAGCTTTCTTT.

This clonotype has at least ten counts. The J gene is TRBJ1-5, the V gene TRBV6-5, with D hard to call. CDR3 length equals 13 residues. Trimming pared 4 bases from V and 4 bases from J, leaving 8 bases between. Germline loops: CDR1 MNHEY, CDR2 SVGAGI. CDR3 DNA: TGTGCCAGCAGTTTGTTGCAGAATCAGCCCCAGCATTTT. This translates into CASSLLQNQPQHF.

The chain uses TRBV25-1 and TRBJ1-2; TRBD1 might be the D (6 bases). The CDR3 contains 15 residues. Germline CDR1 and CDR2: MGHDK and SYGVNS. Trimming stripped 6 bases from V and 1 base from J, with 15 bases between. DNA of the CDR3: TGTGCCAGCAGCGTACGGGACACGGGTAACTATGGCTACACCTTC. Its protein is CASSVRDTGNYGYTF.

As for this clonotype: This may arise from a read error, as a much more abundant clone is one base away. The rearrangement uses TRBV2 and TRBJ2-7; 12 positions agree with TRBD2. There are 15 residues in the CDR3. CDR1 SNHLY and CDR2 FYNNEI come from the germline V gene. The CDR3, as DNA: TGTGCCAGCAGTGGACTAGCGGGGGTCTCCTACGGGCAGTACTTC. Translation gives CASSGLAGVSYGQYF.

The CDR3 is CATSPSGNTF. In DNA, the CDR3 is TGTGCCACCTCACCCTCTGGAAACACCTTC. The chain combines TRBV7-9 with TRBJ1-2; no firm D call. The CDR3 is 10 amino acids. V was cut by 10 bases and J by 12 bases, with 15 bases left in between. Germline CDR1 reads SEHNR; CDR2 reads FQNEAQ (reference sequence).

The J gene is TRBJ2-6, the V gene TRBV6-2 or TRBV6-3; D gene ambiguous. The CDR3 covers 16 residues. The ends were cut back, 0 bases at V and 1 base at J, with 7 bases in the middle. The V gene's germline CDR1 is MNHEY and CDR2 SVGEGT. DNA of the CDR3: TGTGCCAGCAGTTACTCGATAGGGTCTGGGGCCAACGTCCTGACTTTC. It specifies CASSYSIGSGANVLTF.

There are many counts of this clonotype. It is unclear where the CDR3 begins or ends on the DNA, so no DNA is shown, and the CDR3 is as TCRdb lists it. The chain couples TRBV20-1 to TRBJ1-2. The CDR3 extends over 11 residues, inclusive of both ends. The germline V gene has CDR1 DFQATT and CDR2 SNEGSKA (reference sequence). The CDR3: CSAGDNYGCTF.

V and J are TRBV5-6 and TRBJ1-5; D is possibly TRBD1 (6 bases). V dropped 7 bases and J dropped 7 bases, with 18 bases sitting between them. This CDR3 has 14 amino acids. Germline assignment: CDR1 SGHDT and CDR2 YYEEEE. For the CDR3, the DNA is TGTGCCAGCCCCCTGCCCAGGGGAGGGCAGCCCCAGCATTTT. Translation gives CASPLPRGGQPQHF. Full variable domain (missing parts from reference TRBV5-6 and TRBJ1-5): DAGVTQSPTHLIKTRGQQVTLRCSPKSGHDTVSWYQQALGQGPQFIFQYYEEEERQRGNFPDRFSGHQFPNYSSELNVNALLLGDSALYLCASPLPRGGQPQHFGDGTRLSIL.

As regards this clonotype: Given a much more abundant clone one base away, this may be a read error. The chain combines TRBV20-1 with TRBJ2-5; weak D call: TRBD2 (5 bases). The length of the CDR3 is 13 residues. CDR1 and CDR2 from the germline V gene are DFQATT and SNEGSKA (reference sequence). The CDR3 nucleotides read TGCAGTGCTGGGTCTAGCCTAGGAGAGGCCCAGTACTTC. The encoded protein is CSAGSSLGEAQYF.

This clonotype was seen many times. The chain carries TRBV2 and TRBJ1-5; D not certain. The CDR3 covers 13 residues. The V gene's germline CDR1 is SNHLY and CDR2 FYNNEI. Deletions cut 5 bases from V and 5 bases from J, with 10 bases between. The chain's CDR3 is CASSQAPDQPQHF. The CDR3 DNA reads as TGTGCCAGCAGTCAGGCTCCTGATCAGCCCCAGCATTTT.

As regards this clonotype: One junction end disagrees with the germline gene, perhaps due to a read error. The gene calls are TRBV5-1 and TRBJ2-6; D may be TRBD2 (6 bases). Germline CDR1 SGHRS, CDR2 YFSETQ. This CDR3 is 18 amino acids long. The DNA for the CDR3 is TGCGCCAGCAGCTTGGTCGGGGGACTCTACTCTGGGGCCAACATCCTGACTTTC. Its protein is CASSLVGGLYSGANILTF.

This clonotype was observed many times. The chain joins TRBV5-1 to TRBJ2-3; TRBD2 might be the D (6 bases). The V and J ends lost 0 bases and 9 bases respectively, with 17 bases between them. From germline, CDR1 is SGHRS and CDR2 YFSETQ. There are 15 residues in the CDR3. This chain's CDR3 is CASSLAGPSEGTQYF. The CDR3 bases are TGCGCCAGCAGCTTGGCCGGGCCTAGCGAGGGCACGCAGTATTTT.

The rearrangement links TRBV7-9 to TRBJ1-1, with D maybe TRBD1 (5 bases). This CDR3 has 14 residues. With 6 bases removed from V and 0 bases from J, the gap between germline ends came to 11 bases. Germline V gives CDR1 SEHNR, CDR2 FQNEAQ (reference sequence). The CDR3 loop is CASSFHRMNTEAFF. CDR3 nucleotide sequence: TGTGCCAGCAGTTTTCACAGGATGAACACTGAAGCTTTCTTT.

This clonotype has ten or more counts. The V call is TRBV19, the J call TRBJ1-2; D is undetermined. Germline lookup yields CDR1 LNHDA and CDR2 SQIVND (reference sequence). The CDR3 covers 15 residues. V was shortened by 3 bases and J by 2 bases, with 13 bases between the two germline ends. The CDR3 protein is CASSMGYGENYGYTF. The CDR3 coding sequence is TGTGCCAGTAGTATGGGCTATGGGGAAAACTATGGCTACACCTTC.

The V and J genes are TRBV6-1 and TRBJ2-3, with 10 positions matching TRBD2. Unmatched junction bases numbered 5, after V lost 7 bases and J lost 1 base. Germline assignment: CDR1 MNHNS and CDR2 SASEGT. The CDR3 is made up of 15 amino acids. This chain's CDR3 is CASMLAGVGTDTQYF. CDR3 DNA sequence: TGTGCCAGCATGCTAGCGGGGGTCGGCACAGATACGCAGTATTTT.

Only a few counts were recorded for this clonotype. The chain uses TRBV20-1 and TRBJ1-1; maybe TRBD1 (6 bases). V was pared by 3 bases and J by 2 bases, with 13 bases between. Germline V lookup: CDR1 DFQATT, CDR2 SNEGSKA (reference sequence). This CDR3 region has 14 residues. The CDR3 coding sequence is TGCAGTGCTAGTCGGGGACACCAAAACACTGAAGCTTTCTTT. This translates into CSASRGHQNTEAFF.

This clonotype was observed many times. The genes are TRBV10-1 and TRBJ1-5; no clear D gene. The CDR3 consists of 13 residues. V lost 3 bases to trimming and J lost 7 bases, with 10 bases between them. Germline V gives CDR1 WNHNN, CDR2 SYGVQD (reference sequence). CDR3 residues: CASSEVRGQPQHF. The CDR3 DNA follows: TGCGCCAGCAGTGAAGTCCGCGGGCAGCCCCAGCATTTT.

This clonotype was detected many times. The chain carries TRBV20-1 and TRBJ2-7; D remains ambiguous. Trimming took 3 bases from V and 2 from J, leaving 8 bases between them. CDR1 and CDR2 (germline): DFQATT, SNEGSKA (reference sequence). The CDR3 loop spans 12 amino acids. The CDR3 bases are TGCAGTGCTAGTGGCAGCCCCTACGAGCAGTACTTC. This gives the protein CSASGSPYEQYF.

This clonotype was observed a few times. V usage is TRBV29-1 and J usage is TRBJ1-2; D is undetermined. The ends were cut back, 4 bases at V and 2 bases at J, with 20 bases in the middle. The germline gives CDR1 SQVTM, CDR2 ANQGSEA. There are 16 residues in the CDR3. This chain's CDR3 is CSVGGPQRWNNYGYTF. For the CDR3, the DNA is TGCAGCGTTGGTGGCCCGCAGAGGTGGAACAACTATGGCTACACCTTC.

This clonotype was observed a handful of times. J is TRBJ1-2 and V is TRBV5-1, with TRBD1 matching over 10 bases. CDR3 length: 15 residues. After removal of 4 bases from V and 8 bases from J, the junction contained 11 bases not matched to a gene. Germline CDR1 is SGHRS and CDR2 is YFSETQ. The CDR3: CASSGRQGASGGYTF. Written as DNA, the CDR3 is TGCGCCAGCAGCGGAAGACAGGGGGCTTCAGGAGGCTACACCTTC.

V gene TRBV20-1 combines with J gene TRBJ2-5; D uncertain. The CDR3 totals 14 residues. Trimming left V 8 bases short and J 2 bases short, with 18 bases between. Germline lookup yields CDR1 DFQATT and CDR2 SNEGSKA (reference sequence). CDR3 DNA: TGCAGTACCGCAGCGTCGTGGGCACAAGAGACCCAGTACTTC. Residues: CSTAASWAQETQYF.

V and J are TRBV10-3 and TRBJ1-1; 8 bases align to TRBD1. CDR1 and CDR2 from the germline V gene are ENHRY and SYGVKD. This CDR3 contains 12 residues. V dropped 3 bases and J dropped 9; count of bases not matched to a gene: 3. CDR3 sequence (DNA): TGTGCCATCAGTGACCAGGGGGCTCAAGCTTTCTTT. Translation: CAISDQGAQAFF.

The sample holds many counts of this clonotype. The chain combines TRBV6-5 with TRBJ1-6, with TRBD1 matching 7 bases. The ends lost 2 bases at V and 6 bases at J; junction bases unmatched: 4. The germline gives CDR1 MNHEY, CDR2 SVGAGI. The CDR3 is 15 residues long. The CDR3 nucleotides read TGTGCCAGCAGTTACCGAAGGGACAGTAATTCACCCCTCCACTTT. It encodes CASSYRRDSNSPLHF.

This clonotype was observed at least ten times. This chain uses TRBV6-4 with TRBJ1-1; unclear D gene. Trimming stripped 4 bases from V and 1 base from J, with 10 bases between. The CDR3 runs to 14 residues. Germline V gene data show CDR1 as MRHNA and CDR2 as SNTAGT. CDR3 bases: TGTGCCAGCAGTGTCTCGACGGCGAACACTGAAGCTTTCTTT. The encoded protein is CASSVSTANTEAFF.

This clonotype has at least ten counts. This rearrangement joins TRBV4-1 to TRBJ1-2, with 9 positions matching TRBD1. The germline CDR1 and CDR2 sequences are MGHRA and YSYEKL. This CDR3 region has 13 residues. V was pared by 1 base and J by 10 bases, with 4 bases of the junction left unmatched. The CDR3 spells CASSQVGTGPYTF. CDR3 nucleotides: TGCGCCAGCAGCCAAGTTGGGACAGGGCCCTACACCTTC.

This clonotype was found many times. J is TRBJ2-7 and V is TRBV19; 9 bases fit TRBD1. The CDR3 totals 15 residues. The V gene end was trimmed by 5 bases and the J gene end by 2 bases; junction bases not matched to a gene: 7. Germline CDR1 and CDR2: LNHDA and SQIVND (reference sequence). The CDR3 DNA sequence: TGTGCCAGTAGTGAAACAGGGGGCTCAGCCTACGAGCAGTACTTC. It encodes CASSETGGSAYEQYF.

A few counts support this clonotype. The CDR3 DNA reads as TGTGCCAGCAGCTTAGATCGGGGGGGAAGTTACTACGAGCAGTACTTC. As protein: CASSLDRGGSYYEQYF. The chain uses TRBV11-2 and TRBJ2-7, with 8 nucleotides matching TRBD2. CDR3 length equals 16 residues. From germline, CDR1 is SGHAT and CDR2 FQNNGV. V was clipped by 0 bases and J by 3 bases; unmatched bases: 7.